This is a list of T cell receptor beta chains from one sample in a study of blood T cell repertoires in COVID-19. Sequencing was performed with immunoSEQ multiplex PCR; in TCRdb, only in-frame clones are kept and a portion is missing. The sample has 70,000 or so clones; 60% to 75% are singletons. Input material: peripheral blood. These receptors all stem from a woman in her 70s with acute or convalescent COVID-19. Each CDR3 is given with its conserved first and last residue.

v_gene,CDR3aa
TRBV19,CASRGPYGSGGRNTGELFF
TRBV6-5,CASSLEPGSYEQYF
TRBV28,CASSMEGGDQPQHF
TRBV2,CASSEGQGTEAFF
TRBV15,CATSRYSGTSGNEQFF
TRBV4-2,CASSPRQGEGYTF
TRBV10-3,CAISERTATLYNEQFF
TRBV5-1,CASSADRDRASYEQYF
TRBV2,CASSTGTSGVKADTQYF
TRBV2,CASSGGRSYEQYF
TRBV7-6,CASSFLKGQVNNEQFF
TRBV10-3,CATGLAGTDTQYF
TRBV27,CASSPSLGGDGYTF
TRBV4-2,CASSHTGTSGIDEQFF
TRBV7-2,CASSSVGTTGEYEQFF
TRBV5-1,CASTRTVNQAETQYF
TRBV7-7,CASSLLGLAGRNEQFF
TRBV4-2,CASSQTSDPRSSPLHF
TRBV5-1,CASSLVGGTGELFF
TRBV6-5,CASSYSLATWELFF
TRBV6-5,CASSPGGPEAFF
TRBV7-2,CASSLSGAGELFF
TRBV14,CASSQERQAGYTEAFF
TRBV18,CASSPSQGSSGNTIYF
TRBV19,CASSRDRAFYGYTF
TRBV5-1,CASSTKSSGGYNEQFF
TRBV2,CASSVSVYEQYF
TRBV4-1,CASSQDHPGGPNEQYF
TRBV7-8,CASSLDTRQETQYF
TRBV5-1,CASSLDRAADTQYF
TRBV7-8,CASSLARFRVSGANVLTF
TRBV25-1,CASSGGSARYTF
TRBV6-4,CASKASGGVREQFF
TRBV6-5,CASSMGRGLGYGYTF
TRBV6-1,CASTQGGVELQPQHF
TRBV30,CAWSVPGQMNTEAFF
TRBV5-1,CASSLEGADYGYTF
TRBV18,CASSPLGGMVNQPQHF
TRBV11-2,CASTRGAGNSPLHF
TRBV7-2,CASSLVGSSYNSPLHF
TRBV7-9,CATLGDRLYYEQYF